Each of the 5 T cell receptor beta chains below was sequenced from the same sample in a study of T cell responses to AZD1222 COVID-19 vaccine (dated by TCRdb to the early 2020s). The time point label here, explained by the study, means: baseline before first vaccination. Libraries came from the immunoSEQ multiplex PCR assay. TCRdb stores this immuneACCESS table with in-frame sequences only. Part of the clones is absent; in the studies checked, under half of the shortfall reflects unresolved V genes, and no reason is known for the rest. For this sample the table gives about 62,000 clones, of which 76% were detected only once. The top ten constitute about 14% of the sample. Source: peripheral blood, taken on day 0 of AZD1222 vaccination. The receptors stem from an adult in good health.

A word on this clone: The same CDR3 can be traced to other DNA sequences in this sample. This chain uses TRBV9 with TRBJ2-1; D possibly uses TRBD1 or TRBD2 (5 bases each). The V and J ends lost 4 bases and 3 bases respectively, with 14 bases between them. This CDR3 contains 15 residues. CDR1 and CDR2 (germline): SGDLS, YYNGEE. CDR3 protein: CASSPLGPSYNEQFF. The DNA of the CDR3 is TGTGCCAGCAGCCCCCTGGGACCGAGCTACAATGAGCAGTTCTTC.

This clone came up once. The rearrangement uses TRBV19 and TRBJ1-2, with TRBD1 as a possible D gene (5 bases). This CDR3 has 14 amino acids. V was shortened by 2 bases and J by 2 bases, with 9 bases between the two germline ends. The germline CDR1 and CDR2 sequences are LNHDA and SQIVND (reference sequence). CDR3 sequence (DNA): TGTGCCAGTAGTATAAGCAGGGAAAACTATGGCTACACCTTC. The encoded protein is CASSISRENYGYTF.

The chain is built from TRBV7-2 and TRBJ2-7, with D possibly being TRBD1 (6 bases). The germline V and J ends were trimmed by 5 bases and 3 bases, with 17 bases remaining between them. CDR1 is SGHTA, CDR2 FQGNSA, per germline. This CDR3 spans 15 amino acids. In DNA, the CDR3 is TGTGCCAGCAGCCAACGTGGGGACACCTACTACGAGCAGTACTTC. It specifies CASSQRGDTYYEQYF.

CDR3 DNA sequence: TGTGCCAGCAGCCTGTACCCGGGACAGGGGTACAATGAGCAGTTCTTC. Its translation: CASSLYPGQGYNEQFF. This rearrangement joins TRBV14 to TRBJ2-1; 10 nucleotides match TRBD1. CDR3 length: 16 amino acids. V shed 4 bases, J shed 4 bases, and the junction held 7 bases outside the gene matches. Germline CDR1 is SGHDN and CDR2 is FVKESK.

The sample holds one count of this clone. The J gene is TRBJ2-1, the V gene TRBV4-1, with 7 bases identical to TRBD2. This CDR3 contains 15 residues. Per germline, CDR1 MGHRA and CDR2 YSYEKL. Germline trimming cut 4 bases from V and 4 bases from J; bases unmatched to any gene: 7. The CDR3, as DNA: TGCGCCAGCAGCCCTGCCGGGACTATTTACAATGAGCAGTTCTTC. It is translated as CASSPAGTIYNEQFF.